This T cell receptor (beta chain) was observed in a study of T cell responses to AZD1222 COVID-19 vaccine. Losses at the gene ends were 5 bases for V and 6 bases for J; bases not matched to a gene: 3. The CDR3 has 14 residues. In germline, CDR1 is SGHRS, CDR2 YFSETQ. This clone was recorded only once. Assay used: immunoSEQ multiplex PCR; TCRdb lists only in-frame clones, some missing. The sample lists approximately 74,000 clones; less than 90% were seen once. The clonotype comes from an adult who received the AZD1222 COVID-19 vaccine. The chain is built from TRBV5-1 and TRBJ1-6; 9 nucleotides match TRBD1. The specimen comprised peripheral blood, sampled 28 days after the second AZD1222 dose. The CDR3 sequence: CASRPDRGNSPLHF. Here the CDR3 DNA reads TGCGCCAGCAGACCGGACAGGGGTAATTCACCCCTCCACTTT.